This TCR beta chain was observed in a study of blood T cell repertoires in COVID-19. About the study: Researchers got acute and convalescent COVID-19 samples from the United States, Italy and Spain.

All enrollees were roughly 18 to 90 years old and from roughly 22 US areas. Membership in each cohort depended on participant-reported clinical history. In the authors' workflow: From reference gene primer amplification, estimates of nucleated cell counts were derived. Profiling relied on immunoSEQ multiplex PCR, and the TCRdb table lists in-frame clones only, not all of them. Clone size and V and J calls were adopted from that table, with D and trimming inferred from the DNA. The repertoire consists of about 240,000 clones, with about 90% occurring once and the leading ten covering 3% to 4%. The V gene's germline CDR1 is SGHAT and CDR2 FQNNGV. The ends were cut back, 1 base at V and 2 bases at J, with 9 bases in the middle. This CDR3 has 15 residues.

V is TRBV11-2 and J is TRBJ1-3; tentatively, D is TRBD1 (5 bases). Sequencing was performed on PBMCs or T cells enriched from blood (not recorded which). The TCR originated in a woman between 40 and 50 years old with acute COVID-19. In DNA form, the CDR3 reads TGTGCCAGCAGCTTAGTAGGGGATCCTGGAAACACCATATATTTT. Amino acids: CASSLVGDPGNTIYF.